The source of this T cell receptor beta chain is a study of blood T cell repertoires in COVID-19. The wider study: Nucleic acid was either cDNA or gDNA, and it came from T cells, B-cell-depleted T cells, or PBMCs.

In the original processing: By means of reference gene primer amplification, nucleated cell counts were estimated. Here immunoSEQ multiplex PCR was the method, and the copy in TCRdb shows in-frame clones only, minus some. V, J and clone size were drawn from that table, and D and trimming were deduced from the DNA. Among about 120,000 clones listed, roughly four fifths were seen once. Sequencing input: peripheral blood. The source of this sequence is a human donor in a cohort sampled during active COVID-19.

CDR3 residues: CASSRGSGQGASTGEKLFF. CDR3 in DNA: TGTGCCAGCAGCCGGGGGTCGGGACAGGGGGCGTCGACGGGTGAAAAACTGTTTTTT. V gene TRBV5-4 combines with J gene TRBJ1-4; 12 bases agree with TRBD1. CDR1 and CDR2 (germline): SGHNT, YYREEE (reference sequence). Losses at the gene ends were 4 bases for V and 7 bases for J; bases not matched to a gene: 17. CDR3 length: 19 residues.